This TCR beta chain comes out of a study of identical twins. In its sample, this clonotype was seen many times. The target antigen is unknown. Study outcomes and limitations: Surplus twin overlap in beta out-of-frame sequences was less pronounced. Invariant MAIT and iNKT cells could partly confound zero-insertion analyses.

TCRdb reprocessed the 5' RACE reads via MiXCR and lists one record per CDR3 protein. The profile shows 690,000 or so distinct CDR3 sequences, 8.5% to 9.5% of them singletons. These data were also reused for a study on yellow fever vaccine responses in identical twins.

The sequenced sample consisted of PBMCs. The receptor comes from a woman under 30 in good health.

The CDR3 reads CASSRHVTGTNNEQFF. As DNA, the CDR3 is TGTGCCAGCAGCCGCCACGTTACCGGGACTAACAATGAGCAGTTCTTC. This rearrangement joins TRBV11-2 to TRBJ2-1; 7 bases agree with TRBD2. V was pared by 5 bases and J by 5 bases, with 12 bases of the junction left unmatched. This CDR3 is 16 amino acids long. CDR1 and CDR2 from the germline V gene are SGHAT and FQNNGV. The complete variable domain, with remaining parts taken from reference TRBV11-2 and TRBJ2-1, reads EAGVAQSPRYKIIEKRQSVAFWCNPISGHATLYWYQQILGQGPKLLIQFQNNGVVDDSQLPKDRFSAERLKGVDSTLKIQPAKLEDSAVYLCASSRHVTGTNNEQFFGPGTRLTVL.